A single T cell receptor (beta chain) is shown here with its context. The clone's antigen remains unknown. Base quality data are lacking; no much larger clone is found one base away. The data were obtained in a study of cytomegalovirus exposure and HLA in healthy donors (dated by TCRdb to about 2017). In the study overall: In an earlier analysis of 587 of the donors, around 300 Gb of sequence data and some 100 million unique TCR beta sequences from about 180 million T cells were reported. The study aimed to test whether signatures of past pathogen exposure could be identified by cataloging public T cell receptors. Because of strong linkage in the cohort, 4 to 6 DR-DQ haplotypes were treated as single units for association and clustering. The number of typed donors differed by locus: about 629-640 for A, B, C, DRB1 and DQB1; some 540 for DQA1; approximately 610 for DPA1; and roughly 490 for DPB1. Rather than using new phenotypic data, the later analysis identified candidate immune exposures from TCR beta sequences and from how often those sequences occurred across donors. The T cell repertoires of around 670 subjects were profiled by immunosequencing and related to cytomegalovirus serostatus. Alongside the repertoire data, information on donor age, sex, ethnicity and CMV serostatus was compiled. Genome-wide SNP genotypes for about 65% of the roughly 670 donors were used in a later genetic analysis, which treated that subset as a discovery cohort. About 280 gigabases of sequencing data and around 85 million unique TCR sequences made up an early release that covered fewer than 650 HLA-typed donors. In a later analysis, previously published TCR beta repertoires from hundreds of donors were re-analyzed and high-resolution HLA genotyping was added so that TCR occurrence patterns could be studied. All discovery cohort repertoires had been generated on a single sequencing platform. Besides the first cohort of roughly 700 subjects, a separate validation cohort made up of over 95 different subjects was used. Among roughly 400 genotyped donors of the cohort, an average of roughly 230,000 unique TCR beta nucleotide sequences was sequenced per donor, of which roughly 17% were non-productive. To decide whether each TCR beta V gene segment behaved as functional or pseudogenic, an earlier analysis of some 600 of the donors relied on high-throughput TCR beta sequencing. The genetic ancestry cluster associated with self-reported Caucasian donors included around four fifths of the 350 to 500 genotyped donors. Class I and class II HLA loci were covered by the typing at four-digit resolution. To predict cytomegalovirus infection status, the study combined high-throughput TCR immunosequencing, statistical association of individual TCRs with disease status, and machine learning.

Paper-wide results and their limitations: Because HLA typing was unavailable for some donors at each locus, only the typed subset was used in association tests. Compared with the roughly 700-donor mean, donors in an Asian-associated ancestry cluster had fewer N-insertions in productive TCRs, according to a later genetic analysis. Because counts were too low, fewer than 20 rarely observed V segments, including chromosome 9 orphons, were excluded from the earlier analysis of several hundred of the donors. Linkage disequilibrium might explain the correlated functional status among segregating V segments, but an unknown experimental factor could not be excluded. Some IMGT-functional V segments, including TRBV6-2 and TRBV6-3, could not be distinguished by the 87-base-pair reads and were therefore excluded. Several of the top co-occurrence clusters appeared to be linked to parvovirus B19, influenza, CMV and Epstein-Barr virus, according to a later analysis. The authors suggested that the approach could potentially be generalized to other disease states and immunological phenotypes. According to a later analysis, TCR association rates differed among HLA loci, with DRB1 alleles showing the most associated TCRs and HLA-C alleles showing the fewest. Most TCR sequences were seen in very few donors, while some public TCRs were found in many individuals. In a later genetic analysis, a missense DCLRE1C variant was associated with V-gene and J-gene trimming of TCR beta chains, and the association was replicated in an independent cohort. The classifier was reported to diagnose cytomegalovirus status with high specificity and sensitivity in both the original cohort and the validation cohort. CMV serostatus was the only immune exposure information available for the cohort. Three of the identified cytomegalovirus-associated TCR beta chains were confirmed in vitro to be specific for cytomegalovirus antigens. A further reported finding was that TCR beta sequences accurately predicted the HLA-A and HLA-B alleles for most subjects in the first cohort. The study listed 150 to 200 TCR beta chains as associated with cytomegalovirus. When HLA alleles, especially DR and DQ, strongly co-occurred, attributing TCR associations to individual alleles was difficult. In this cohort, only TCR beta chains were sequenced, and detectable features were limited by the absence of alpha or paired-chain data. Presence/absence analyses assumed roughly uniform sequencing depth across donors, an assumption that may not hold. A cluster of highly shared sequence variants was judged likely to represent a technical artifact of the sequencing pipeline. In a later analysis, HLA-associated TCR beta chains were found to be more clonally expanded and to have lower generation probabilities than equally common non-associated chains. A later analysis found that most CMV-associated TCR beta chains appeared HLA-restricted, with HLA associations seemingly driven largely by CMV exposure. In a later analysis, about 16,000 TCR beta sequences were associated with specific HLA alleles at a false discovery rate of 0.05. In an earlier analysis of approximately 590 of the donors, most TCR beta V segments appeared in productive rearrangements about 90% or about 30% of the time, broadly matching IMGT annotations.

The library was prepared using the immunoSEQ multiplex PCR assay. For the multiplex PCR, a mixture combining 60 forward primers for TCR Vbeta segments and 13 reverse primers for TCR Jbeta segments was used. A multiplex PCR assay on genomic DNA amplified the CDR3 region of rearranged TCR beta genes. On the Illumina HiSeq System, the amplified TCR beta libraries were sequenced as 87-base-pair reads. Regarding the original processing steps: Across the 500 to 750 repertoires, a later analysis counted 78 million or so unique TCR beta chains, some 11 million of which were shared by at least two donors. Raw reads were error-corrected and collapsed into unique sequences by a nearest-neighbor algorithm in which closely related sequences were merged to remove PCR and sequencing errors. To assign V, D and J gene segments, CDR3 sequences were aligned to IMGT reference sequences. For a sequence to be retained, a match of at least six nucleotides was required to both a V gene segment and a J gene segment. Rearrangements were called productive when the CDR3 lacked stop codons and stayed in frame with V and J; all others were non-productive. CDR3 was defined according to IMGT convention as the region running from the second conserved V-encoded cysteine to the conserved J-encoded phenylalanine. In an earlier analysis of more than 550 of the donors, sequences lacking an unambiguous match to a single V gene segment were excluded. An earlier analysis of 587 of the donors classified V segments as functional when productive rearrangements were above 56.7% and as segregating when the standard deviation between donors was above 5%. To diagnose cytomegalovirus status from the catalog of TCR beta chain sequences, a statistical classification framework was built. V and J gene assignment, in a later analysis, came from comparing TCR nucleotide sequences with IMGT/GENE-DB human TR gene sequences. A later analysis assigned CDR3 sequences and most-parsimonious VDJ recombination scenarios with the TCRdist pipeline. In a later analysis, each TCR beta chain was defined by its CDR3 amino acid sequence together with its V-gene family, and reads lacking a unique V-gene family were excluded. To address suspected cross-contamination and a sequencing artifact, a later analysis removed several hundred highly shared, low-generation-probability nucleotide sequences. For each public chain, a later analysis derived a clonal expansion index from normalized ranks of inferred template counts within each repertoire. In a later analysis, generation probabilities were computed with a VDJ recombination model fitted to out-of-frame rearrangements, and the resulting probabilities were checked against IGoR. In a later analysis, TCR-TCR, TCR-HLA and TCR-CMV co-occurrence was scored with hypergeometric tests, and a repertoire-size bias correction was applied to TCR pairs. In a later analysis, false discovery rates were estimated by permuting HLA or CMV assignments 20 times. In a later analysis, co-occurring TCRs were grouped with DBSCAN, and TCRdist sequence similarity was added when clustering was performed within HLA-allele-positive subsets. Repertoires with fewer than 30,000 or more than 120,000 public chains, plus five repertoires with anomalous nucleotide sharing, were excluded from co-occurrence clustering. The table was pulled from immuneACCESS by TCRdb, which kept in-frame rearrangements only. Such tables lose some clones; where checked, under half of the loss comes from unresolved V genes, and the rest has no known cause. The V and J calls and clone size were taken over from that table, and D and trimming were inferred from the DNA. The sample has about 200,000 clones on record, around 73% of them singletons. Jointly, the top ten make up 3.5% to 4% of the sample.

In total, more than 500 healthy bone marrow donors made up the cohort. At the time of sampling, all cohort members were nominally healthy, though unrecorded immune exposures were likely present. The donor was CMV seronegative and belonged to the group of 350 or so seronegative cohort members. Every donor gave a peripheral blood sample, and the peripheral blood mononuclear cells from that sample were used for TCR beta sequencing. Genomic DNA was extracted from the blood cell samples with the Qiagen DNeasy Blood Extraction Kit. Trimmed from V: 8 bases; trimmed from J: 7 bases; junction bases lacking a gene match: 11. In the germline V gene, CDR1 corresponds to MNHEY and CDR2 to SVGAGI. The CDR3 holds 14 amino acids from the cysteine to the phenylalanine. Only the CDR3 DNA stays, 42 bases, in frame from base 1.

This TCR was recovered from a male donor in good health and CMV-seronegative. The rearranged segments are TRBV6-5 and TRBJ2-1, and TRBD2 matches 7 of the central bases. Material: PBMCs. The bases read TGTGCCAGCTCCCCAGCGGGACGCCCGAATGAGCAGTTCTTC. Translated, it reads CASSPAGRPNEQFF.